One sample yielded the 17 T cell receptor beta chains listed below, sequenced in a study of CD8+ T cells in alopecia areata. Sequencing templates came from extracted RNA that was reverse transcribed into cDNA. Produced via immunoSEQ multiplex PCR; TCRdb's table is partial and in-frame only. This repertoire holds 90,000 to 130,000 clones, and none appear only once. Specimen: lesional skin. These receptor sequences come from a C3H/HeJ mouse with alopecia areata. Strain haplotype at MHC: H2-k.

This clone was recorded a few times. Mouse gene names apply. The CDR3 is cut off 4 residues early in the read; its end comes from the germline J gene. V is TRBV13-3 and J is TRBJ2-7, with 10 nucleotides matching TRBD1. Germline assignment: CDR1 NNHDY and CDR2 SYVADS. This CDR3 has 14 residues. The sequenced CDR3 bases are TGTGCCAGCAGCCCCGGACAGGGGGGGGAT. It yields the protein CASSPGQGGD. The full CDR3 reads CASSPGQGGDEQYF.

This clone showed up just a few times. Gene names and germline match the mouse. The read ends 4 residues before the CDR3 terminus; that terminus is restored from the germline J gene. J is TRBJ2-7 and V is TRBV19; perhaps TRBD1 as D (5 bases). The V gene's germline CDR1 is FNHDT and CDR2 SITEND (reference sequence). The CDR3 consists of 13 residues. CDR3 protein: CASSPSSRDEQYF. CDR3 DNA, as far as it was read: TGTGCCAGCAGCCCCTCCTCCAGGGAT.

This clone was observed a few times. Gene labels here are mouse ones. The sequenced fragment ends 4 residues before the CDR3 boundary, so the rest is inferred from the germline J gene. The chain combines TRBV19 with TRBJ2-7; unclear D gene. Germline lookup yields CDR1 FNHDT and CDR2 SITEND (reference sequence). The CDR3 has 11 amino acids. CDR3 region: CASSLMYEQYF. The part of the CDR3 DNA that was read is TGTGCCAGCAGTCTGATGTAT. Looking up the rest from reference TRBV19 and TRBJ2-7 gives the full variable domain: GGIITQTPKFLIGQEGQKLTLKCQQNFNHDTMYWYRQDSGKGLRLIYYSITENDLQKGDLSEGYDASREKKSSFSLTVTSAQKNEMAVFLCASSLMYEQYFGPGTRLTVL.

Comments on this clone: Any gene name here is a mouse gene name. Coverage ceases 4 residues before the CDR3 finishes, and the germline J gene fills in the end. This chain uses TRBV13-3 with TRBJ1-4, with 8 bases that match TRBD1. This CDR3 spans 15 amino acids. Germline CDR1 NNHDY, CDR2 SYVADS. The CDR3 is CASSDVGQGPERLFF. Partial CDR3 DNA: TGTGCCAGCAGTGATGTTGGACAGGGCCCCGAA.

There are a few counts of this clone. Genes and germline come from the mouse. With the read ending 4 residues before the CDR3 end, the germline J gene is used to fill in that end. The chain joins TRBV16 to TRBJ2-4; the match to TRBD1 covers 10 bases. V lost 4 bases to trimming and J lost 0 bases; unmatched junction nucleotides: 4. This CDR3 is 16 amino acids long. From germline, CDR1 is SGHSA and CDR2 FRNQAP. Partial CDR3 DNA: TGTGCAAGCAGCTCGGGGACAGGGGCTAGTCAAAAC. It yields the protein CASSSGTGASQN. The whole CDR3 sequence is CASSSGTGASQNTLYF.

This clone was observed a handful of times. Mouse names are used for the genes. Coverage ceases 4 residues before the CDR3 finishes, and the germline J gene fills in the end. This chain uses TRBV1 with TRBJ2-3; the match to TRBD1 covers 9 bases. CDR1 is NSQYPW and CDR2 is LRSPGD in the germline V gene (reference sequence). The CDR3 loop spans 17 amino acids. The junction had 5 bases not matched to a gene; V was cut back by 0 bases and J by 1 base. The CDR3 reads CTCSADAGQGGAETLYF. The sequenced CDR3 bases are TGCACCTGCAGTGCAGATGCGGGACAGGGCGGTGCAGAA.

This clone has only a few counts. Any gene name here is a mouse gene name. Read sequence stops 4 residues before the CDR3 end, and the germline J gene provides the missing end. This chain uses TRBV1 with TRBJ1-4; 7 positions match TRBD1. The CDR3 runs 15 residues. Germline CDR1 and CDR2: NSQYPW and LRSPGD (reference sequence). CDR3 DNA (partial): TGCACCTGCAGTGCAGATCACAGGGGTGGCGAA. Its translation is CTCSADHRGGE. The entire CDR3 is CTCSADHRGGERLFF.

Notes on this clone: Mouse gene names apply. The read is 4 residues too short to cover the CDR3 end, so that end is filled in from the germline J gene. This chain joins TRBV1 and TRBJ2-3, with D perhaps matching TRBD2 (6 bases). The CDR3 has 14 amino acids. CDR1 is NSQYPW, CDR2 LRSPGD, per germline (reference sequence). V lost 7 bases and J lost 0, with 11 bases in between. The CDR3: CTCKDWSSAETLYF. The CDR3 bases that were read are TGCACCTGCAAAGACTGGTCTAGTGCAGAA.

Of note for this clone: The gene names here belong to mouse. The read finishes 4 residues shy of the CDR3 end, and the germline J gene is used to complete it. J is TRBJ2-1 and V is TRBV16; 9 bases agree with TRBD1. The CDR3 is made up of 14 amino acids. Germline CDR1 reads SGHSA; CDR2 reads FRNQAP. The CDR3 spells CASSTSQGAAEQFF. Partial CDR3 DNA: TGTGCAAGCAGCACCTCACAGGGGGCGGCT. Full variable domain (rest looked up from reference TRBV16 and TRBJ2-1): NAGVIQTPRHKVTGKGQEATLWCEPISGHSAVFWYRQTIVQGLEFLTYFRNQAPIDDSGMPKERFSAQMPNQSHSTLKIQSTQPQDSAVYLCASSTSQGAAEQFFGPGTRLTVL.

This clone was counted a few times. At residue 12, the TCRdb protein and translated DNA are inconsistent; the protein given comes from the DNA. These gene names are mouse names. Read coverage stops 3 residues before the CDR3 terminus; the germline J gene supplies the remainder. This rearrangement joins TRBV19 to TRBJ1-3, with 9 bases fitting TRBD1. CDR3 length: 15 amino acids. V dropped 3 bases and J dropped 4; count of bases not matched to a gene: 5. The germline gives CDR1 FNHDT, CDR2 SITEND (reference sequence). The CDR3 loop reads CASSTPGTGGNTLYF. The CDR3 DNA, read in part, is TGTGCCAGCAGTACTCCCGGGACAGGGGGAAATACG. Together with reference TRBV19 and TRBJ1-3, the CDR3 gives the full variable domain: GGIITQTPKFLIGQEGQKLTLKCQQNFNHDTMYWYRQDSGKGLRLIYYSITENDLQKGDLSEGYDASREKKSSFSLTVTSAQKNEMAVFLCASSTPGTGGNTLYFGEGSRLIVV.

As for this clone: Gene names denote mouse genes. CDR3 sequence: CASSARDWGGGYAEQFF. The DNA read from the CDR3 is TGTGCCAGCAGTGCCCGGGACTGGGGGGGCGGGTATGCT. V usage is TRBV13-1 and J usage is TRBJ2-1, with 14 bases lining up with TRBD2. The read terminates 4 residues ahead of where the CDR3 ends, so the germline J gene completes it. The germline V gene encodes CDR1 NSHNY and CDR2 SYGAGN. Trimming removed 3 bases from V and 4 bases from J; junction bases left unmatched: 6. The CDR3 contains 17 residues.

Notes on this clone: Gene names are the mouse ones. The covered CDR3 bases are TGTGCCAGCAGAACAGGGCAAGAC. Protein: CASRTGQD. The whole CDR3 protein is CASRTGQDTQYF. The chain couples TRBV13-3 to TRBJ2-5, with D possibly matching TRBD1 (6 bases). The CDR3 end is not reached by the read, which stops 4 residues before it; the germline J gene fills it in. CDR1 is NNHDY and CDR2 is SYVADS in the germline V gene. The length of the CDR3 is 12 residues. The ends were cut back, 5 bases at V and 3 bases at J, with 7 bases in the middle.

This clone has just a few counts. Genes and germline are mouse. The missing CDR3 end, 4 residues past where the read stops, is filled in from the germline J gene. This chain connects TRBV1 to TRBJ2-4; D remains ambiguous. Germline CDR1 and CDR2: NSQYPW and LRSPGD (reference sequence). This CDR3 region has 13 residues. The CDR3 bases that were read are TGCACCTGCAGTGCAGACCTGGTAAAC. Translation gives CTCSADLVN. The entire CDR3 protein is CTCSADLVNTLYF.

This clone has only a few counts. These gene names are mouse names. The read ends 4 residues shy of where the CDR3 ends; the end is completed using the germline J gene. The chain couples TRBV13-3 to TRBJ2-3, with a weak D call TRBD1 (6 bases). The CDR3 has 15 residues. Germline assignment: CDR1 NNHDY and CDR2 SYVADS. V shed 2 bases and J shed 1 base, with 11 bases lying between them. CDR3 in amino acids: CASSERGMRAETLYF. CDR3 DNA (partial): TGTGCCAGCAGTGAAAGGGGGATGCGTGCAGAA.

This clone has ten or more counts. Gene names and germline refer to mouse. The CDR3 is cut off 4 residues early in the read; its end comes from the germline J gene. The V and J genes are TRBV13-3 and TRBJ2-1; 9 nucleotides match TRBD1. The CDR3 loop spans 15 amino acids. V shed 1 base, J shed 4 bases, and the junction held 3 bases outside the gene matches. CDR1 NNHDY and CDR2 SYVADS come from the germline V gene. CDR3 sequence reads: CASSDLGQGYAEQFF. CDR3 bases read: TGTGCCAGCAGTGATCTTGGACAGGGGTATGCT.

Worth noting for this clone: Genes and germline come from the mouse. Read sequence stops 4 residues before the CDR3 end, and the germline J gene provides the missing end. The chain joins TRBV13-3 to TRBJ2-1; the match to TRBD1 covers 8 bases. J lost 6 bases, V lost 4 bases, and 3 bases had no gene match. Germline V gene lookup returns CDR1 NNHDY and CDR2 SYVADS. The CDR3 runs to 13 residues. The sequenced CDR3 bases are TGTGCCAGCAGTCCTGACAGGGGTGCT. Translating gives CASSPDRGA. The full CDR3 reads CASSPDRGAEQFF.

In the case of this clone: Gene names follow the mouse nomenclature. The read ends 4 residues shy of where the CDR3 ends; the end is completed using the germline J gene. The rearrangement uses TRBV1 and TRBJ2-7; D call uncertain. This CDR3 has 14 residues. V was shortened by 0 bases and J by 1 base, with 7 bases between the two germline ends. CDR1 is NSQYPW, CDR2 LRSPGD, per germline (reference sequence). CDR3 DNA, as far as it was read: TGCACCTGCAGTGCAGATCGCTGGTCCTAT. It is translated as CTCSADRWSY. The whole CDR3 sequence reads CTCSADRWSYEQYF.